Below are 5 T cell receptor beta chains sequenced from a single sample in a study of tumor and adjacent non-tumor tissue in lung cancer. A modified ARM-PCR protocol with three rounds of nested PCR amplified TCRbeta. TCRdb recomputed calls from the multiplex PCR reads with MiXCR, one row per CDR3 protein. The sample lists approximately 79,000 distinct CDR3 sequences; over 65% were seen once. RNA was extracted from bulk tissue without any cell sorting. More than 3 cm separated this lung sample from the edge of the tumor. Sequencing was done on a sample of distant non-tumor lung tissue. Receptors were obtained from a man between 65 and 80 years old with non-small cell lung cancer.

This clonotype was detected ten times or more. The CDR3 spells CSVETGGFTEAFF. The DNA for the CDR3 is TGCAGCGTAGAGACAGGGGGTTTCACTGAAGCTTTCTTT. The rearrangement links TRBV29-1 to TRBJ1-1; 9 nucleotides align to TRBD1. V trimming: 6 bases; J trimming: 4 bases; junction bases outside the gene matches: 6. This CDR3 region has 13 residues. CDR1 is SQVTM, CDR2 ANQGSEA, per germline.

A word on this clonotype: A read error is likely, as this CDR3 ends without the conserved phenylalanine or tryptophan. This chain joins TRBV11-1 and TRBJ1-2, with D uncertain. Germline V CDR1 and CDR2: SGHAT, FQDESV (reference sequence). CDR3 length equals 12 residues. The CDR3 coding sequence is TGTACCAGCAGCTTATGCAGATATGGCTACACCATC. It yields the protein CTSSLCRYGYTI.

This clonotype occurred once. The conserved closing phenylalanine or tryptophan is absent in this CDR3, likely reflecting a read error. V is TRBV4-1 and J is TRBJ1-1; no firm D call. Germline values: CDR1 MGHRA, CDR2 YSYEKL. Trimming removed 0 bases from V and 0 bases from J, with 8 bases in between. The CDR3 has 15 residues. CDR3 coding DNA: TGCGCCAGCAGCCAAGATATGATTGTGAACACTGAAGCTTTCTCT. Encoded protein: CASSQDMIVNTEAFS.

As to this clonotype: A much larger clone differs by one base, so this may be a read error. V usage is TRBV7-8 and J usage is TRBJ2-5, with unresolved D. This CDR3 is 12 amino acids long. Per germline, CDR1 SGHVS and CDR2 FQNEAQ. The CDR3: CVSSLSDGPQYF. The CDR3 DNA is TGTGTCAGCAGCTTGAGCGATGGGCCCCAGTACTTC.

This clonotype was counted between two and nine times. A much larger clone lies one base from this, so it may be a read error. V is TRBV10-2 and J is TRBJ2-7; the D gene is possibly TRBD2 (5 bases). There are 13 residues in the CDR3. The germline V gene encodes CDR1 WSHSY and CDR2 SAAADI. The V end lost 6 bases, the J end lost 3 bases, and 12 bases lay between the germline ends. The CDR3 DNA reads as TGCGCCAGCAGGGGAGATTCAGTCTACGAGCAGTACTTC. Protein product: CASRGDSVYEQYF.